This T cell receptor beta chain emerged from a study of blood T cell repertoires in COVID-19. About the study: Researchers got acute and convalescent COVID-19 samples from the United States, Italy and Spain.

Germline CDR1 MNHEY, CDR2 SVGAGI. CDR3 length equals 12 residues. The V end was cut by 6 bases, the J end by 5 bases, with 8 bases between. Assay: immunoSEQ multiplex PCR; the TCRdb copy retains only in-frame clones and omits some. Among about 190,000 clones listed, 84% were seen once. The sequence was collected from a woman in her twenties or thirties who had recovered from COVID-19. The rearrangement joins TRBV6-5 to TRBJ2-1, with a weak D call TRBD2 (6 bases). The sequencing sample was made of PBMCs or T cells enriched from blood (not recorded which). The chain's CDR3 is CASRGGNNEQFF. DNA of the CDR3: TGTGCCAGCAGGGGGGGAAACAATGAGCAGTTCTTC.